The next 5 T cell receptor beta chains were all read from a single sample in a study of blood T cell repertoires in COVID-19. The table came from immunoSEQ multiplex PCR; TCRdb's copy has only in-frame clones and leaves some out. This sample has fewer than 250,000 clones, with over 80% found just once. Sequenced material: PBMCs or T cells enriched from blood (not recorded which). Receptors originate from a woman between 40 and 50 years old who had recovered from COVID-19.

The chain couples TRBV7-9 to TRBJ2-1; 10 positions agree with TRBD2. Germline CDR1 SEHNR, CDR2 FQNEAQ (reference sequence). The trim removed 6 bases at V and 7 bases at J, leaving 12 bases unmatched. This CDR3 is 16 amino acids long. In DNA form, the CDR3 reads TGTGCCAGCAGGCCCTGGGGGCCTAGCGGGAGTAATGAGCAGTTCTTC. Its translation: CASRPWGPSGSNEQFF. Together with reference TRBV7-9 and TRBJ2-1, the CDR3 gives the full variable domain: DTGVSQNPRHKITKRGQNVTFRCDPISEHNRLYWYRQTLGQGPEFLTYFQNEAQLEKSRLLSDRFSAERPKGSFSTLEIQRTEQGDSAMYLCASRPWGPSGSNEQFFGPGTRLTVL.

In DNA form, the CDR3 reads TGTGCCAGCAGTTTCAAAGGGCGGGGAGGCTACACCTTC. Protein product: CASSFKGRGGYTF. The chain is built from TRBV12-3 or TRBV12-4 and TRBJ1-2; no definite D call. The V end lost 3 bases, the J end lost 8 bases, and 13 bases lay between the germline ends. The CDR3 covers 13 residues.

This chain joins TRBV5-4 and TRBJ2-1, with TRBD2 as a possible D gene (6 bases). The CDR3 runs 15 residues. In germline, CDR1 is SGHNT, CDR2 YYREEE (reference sequence). Trimming stripped 6 bases from V and 9 bases from J, with 22 bases between. In DNA form, the CDR3 reads TGTGCCAGCACCCGGGCCCCGCGGGGAGAGGGTGAGCAGTTCTTC. This translates into CASTRAPRGEGEQFF.

The chain has TRBV11-2 and TRBJ2-1; possibly TRBD1 for D (6 bases). Trimming removed 1 base from V and 6 bases from J, with 13 bases in between. There are 15 residues in the CDR3. Per germline, CDR1 SGHAT and CDR2 FQNNGV. CDR3 nucleotide sequence: TGTGCCAGCAGCTTAGGAGGCAGGGGAGCCAATGAGCAGTTCTTC. Translation: CASSLGGRGANEQFF.

The chain uses TRBV3-1 (or the pseudogene TRBV3-2) and TRBJ2-4; D may be TRBD2 (6 bases). The CDR3 has 15 amino acids. Germline V gives CDR1 LGHDT, CDR2 YNNKEL (reference sequence). Trimming pared 6 bases from V and 9 bases from J, leaving 21 bases between. The CDR3, as DNA: TGTGCCAGCAGTGCGATTGGGACCGCGGGGTCCATTCAGTACTTC. This gives the protein CASSAIGTAGSIQYF.